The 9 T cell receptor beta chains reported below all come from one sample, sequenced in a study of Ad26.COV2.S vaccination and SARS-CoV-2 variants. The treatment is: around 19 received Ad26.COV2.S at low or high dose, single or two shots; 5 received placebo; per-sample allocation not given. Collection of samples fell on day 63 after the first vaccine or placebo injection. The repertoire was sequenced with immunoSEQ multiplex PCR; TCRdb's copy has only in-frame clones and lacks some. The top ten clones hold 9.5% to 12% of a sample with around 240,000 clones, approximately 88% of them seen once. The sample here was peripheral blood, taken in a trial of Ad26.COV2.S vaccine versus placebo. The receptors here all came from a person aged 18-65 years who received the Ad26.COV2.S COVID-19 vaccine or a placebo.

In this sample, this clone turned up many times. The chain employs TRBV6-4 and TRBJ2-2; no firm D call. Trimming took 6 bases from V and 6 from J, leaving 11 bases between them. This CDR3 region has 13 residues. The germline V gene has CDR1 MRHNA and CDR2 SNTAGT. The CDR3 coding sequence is TGTGCCAGCAGCCCTACGACGTCCGGGGAGCTGTTTTTT. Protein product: CASSPTTSGELFF.

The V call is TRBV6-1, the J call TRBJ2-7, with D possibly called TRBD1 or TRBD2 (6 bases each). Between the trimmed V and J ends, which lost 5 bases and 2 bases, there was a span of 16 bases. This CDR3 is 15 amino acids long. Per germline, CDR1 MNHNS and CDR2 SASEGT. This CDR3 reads CASSLDGGAPYEQYF. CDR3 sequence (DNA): TGTGCCAGCAGTTTAGACGGGGGCGCCCCCTACGAGCAGTACTTC.

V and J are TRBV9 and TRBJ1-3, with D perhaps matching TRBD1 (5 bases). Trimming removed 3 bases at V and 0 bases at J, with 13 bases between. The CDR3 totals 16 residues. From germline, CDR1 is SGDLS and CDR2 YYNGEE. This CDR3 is CASSDRGVLSGNTIYF. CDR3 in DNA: TGTGCCAGCAGCGATCGGGGGGTCCTCTCTGGAAACACCATATATTTT.

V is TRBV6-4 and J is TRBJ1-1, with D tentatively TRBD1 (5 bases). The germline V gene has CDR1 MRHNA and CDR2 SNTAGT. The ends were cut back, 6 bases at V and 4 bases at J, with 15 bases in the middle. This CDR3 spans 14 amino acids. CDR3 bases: TGTGCCAGCAGCGCGGGATTTGGGGGCACTGAAGCTTTCTTT. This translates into CASSAGFGGTEAFF.

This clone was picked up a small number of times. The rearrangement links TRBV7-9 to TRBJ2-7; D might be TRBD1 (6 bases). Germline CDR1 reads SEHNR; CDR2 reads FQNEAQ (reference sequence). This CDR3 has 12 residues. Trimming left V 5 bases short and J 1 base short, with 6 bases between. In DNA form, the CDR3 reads TGTGCCAGCAGCGGACAGTCCTACGAGCAGTACTTC. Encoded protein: CASSGQSYEQYF.

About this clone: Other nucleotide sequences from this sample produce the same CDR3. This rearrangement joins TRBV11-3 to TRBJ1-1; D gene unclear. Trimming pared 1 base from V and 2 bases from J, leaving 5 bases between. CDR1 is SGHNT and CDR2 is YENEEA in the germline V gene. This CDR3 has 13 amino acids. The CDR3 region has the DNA TGTGCCAGCAGCTTAGGTGAAAACACTGAAGCTTTCTTT. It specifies CASSLGENTEAFF. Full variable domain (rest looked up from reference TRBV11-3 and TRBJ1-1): EAGVVQSPRYKIIEKKQPVAFWCNPISGHNTLYWYLQNLGQGPELLIRYENEEAVDDSQLPKDRFSAERLKGVDSTLKIQPAELGDSAVYLCASSLGENTEAFFGQGTRLTVV.

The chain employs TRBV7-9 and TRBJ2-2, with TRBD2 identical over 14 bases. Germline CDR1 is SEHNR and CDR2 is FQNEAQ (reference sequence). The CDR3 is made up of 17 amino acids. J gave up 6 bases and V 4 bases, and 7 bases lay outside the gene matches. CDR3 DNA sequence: TGTGCCAGCAGCTCCCCGGGACTAGCGGGAGTAGCCGGGGAGCTGTTTTTT. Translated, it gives CASSSPGLAGVAGELFF.

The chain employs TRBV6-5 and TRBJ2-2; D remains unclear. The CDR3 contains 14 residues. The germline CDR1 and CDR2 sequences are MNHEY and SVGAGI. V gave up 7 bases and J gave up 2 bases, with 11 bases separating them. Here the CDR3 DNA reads TGTGCCAGCACCCTCAGGCGAAACACCGGGGAGCTGTTTTTT. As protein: CASTLRRNTGELFF.

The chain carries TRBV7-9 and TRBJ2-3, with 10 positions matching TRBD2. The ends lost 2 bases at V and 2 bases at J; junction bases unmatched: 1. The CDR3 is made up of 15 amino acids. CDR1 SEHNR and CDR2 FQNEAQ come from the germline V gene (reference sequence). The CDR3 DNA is TGTGCCAGCAGCTTAACTAGCGGGACCACAGATACGCAGTATTTT. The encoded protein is CASSLTSGTTDTQYF.